Listed here are 20 T cell receptor beta chains from one sample, sequenced in a study of blood T cell repertoires in COVID-19. Assay used: immunoSEQ multiplex PCR; TCRdb lists only in-frame clones, some missing. Of around 300,000 clones in the sample, approximately 89% are singletons; the top ten hold over 4.5%. Sequencing used PBMCs or T cells enriched from blood (not recorded which). Source of these receptors: a man younger than 45 who had recovered from COVID-19.

This rearrangement joins TRBV19 to TRBJ1-4, with unresolved D. Per the germline V gene, CDR1 is LNHDA and CDR2 is SQIVND (reference sequence). This CDR3 region has 13 residues. Trimming took 6 bases from V and 6 from J, leaving 11 bases between them. The CDR3 sequence: CASSSGSYEKLFF. CDR3 in DNA: TGTGCCAGTAGCTCCGGGAGCTATGAAAAACTGTTTTTT.

The chain couples TRBV5-1 to TRBJ2-5; 10 nucleotides line up with TRBD1. V lost 4 bases, J lost 4 bases, and 7 bases stayed unmatched. The CDR3 contains 15 residues. The V gene's germline CDR1 is SGHRS and CDR2 YFSETQ. DNA of the CDR3: TGCGCCAGCAGCACCCCGGGACAGGGGCGAGAGACCCAGTACTTC. Encoded protein: CASSTPGQGRETQYF.

This chain uses TRBV28 with TRBJ1-4, with D possibly being TRBD1 (5 bases). This CDR3 comprises 13 residues. Between the trimmed V and J ends, which lost 5 bases and 13 bases, there was a span of 17 bases. In germline, CDR1 is MDHEN, CDR2 SYDVKM. The CDR3 loop reads CASSPPSRVGLFF. CDR3 sequence (DNA): TGTGCCAGCAGTCCCCCCTCCAGGGTAGGACTGTTTTTT.

The chain uses TRBV11-3 and TRBJ1-1; 7 nucleotides agree with TRBD1. The CDR3 covers 13 residues. The germline V gene encodes CDR1 SGHNT and CDR2 YENEEA. The V segment lost 0 bases and the J segment 7 bases; nucleotides outside the gene matches: 2. This CDR3 is CASSLDRDSEAFF. In DNA form, the CDR3 reads TGTGCCAGCAGCTTAGATCGGGACAGTGAAGCTTTCTTT.

The rearrangement uses TRBV12-3 or TRBV12-4 and TRBJ2-1, with D perhaps matching TRBD2 (7 bases). The CDR3 length is 12 residues. V lost 5 bases, J lost 14 bases, and 16 bases lay in between. CDR3 DNA sequence: TGTGCCAGCAGTCTTTACGGGGGGCCGGAGTTCTTC. Its protein is CASSLYGGPEFF.

This chain connects TRBV5-6 to TRBJ2-6; 7 nucleotides line up with TRBD1. The CDR3 extends over 16 amino acids. The V segment lost 5 bases and the J segment 3 bases; nucleotides outside the gene matches: 8. The germline V gene has CDR1 SGHDT and CDR2 YYEEEE. CDR3 in DNA: TGTGCCAGCAGTGGACAGGCCCTCGGTGGGGCCAACGTCCTGACTTTC. Its translation is CASSGQALGGANVLTF.

The rearrangement links TRBV4-1 to TRBJ2-1, with 7 bases aligning to TRBD2. V shed 5 bases and J 6 bases; nucleotides not matched to a gene: 7. CDR1 and CDR2 from the germline V gene are MGHRA and YSYEKL. This CDR3 is built from 14 residues. The CDR3 DNA reads TGCGCCAGCAGCGCCGCTTGGGGGGGCAATGAGCAGTTCTTC. This codes for CASSAAWGGNEQFF.

This clone is a singleton in its sample. This chain's CDR3 is CASSDFGSPLHF. As DNA, the CDR3 is TGTGCCAGCAGTGACTTTGGTTCACCCCTCCACTTT. J is TRBJ1-6 and V is TRBV12-3 or TRBV12-4; no firm D call. This CDR3 is built from 12 residues. Trimming left V 5 bases short and J 9 bases short, with 8 bases between.

The V and J genes are TRBV12-3 or TRBV12-4 and TRBJ1-4; 7 nucleotides match TRBD1. The CDR3 loop spans 13 amino acids. Losses at the gene ends were 2 bases for V and 7 bases for J; bases not matched to a gene: 1. In nucleotides, the CDR3 is TGTGCCAGCAGTTTAACAGGGGTTGAAAAACTGTTTTTT. This gives the protein CASSLTGVEKLFF.

This clone was found once. The rearrangement links TRBV25-1 to TRBJ2-2, with D maybe TRBD2 (6 bases). Per germline, CDR1 MGHDK and CDR2 SYGVNS. Trimming left V 3 bases short and J 4 bases short, with 12 bases between. This CDR3 contains 15 residues. The CDR3 region has the DNA TGTGCCAGCAGTGATGGGGGGTGGGGCACCGGGGAGCTGTTTTTT. Translating it yields CASSDGGWGTGELFF.

The chain carries TRBV2 and TRBJ2-4; no clear D gene. The germline gives CDR1 SNHLY, CDR2 FYNNEI. The CDR3 is 10 amino acids. V lost 6 bases, J lost 15 bases, and 12 bases lay in between. CDR3 residues: CASSARSVYF. The CDR3 region has the DNA TGTGCCAGCAGCGCTAGGTCGGTGTACTTC.

The V and J genes are TRBV11-2 and TRBJ1-2, with TRBD1 as a possible D gene (5 bases). The V gene lost 0 bases and the J gene lost 2 bases, with 7 bases spanning the gap. The CDR3 consists of 14 residues. Germline V CDR1 and CDR2: SGHAT, FQNNGV. CDR3 loop: CASSLEAGNYGYTF. The CDR3 bases are TGTGCCAGCAGCTTAGAGGCAGGGAACTATGGCTACACCTTC.

This chain joins TRBV3-1 (or the pseudogene TRBV3-2) and TRBJ2-2; D is unresolved. The germline V gene encodes CDR1 LGHDT and CDR2 YNNKEL (reference sequence). The ends were cut back, 2 bases at V and 5 bases at J, with 9 bases in the middle. The CDR3 extends over 14 amino acids. The CDR3 protein is CASSQRVGTGELFF. In DNA, the CDR3 is TGTGCCAGCAGCCAAAGAGTCGGGACCGGGGAGCTGTTTTTT.

The chain uses TRBV18 and TRBJ1-1; 9 bases align to TRBD1. Trimming cost V 7 bases and J 4 bases; bases outside gene matches: 13. Germline V gives CDR1 KGHSH, CDR2 LQKENI. The CDR3 is 16 amino acids. CDR3 DNA: TGTGCCAGCTTATCACAGGGGGCAACTGTCGGCACTGAAGCTTTCTTT. This codes for CASLSQGATVGTEAFF.

The chain has TRBV10-3 and TRBJ2-1; D is perhaps TRBD1 (5 bases). This CDR3 has 13 amino acids. V lost 6 bases and J lost 3, with 9 bases in between. From germline, CDR1 is ENHRY and CDR2 SYGVKD. The CDR3 DNA sequence: TGTGCCATCAGGGACACCCTCTACAATGAGCAGTTCTTC. It is translated as CAIRDTLYNEQFF.

The chain employs TRBV3-1 (or the pseudogene TRBV3-2) and TRBJ1-5; 7 positions agree with TRBD1. The germline V gene encodes CDR1 LGHDT and CDR2 YNNKEL (reference sequence). Trimming removed 4 bases from V and 7 bases from J; junction bases left unmatched: 7. The CDR3 contains 14 residues. CDR3 protein: CASSPTGTRQPQHF. For the CDR3, the DNA is TGTGCCAGCAGCCCGACAGGGACTAGGCAGCCCCAGCATTTT.

The V and J genes are TRBV3-1 (or the pseudogene TRBV3-2) and TRBJ1-6; D is undetermined. Trimming took off 1 base at V and 4 bases at J, with 14 bases between the two ends. The CDR3 runs to 17 residues. Germline lookup yields CDR1 LGHDT and CDR2 YNNKEL (reference sequence). The CDR3 is CASSQGTALIYNSPLHF. CDR3 DNA: TGTGCCAGCAGCCAAGGAACAGCCTTAATATATAATTCACCCCTCCACTTT.

The chain has TRBV11-3 and TRBJ2-1; TRBD2 matches 16 bases. Germline V CDR1 and CDR2: SGHNT, YENEEA. This CDR3 is built from 20 residues. V dropped 5 bases and J dropped 2; count of bases not matched to a gene: 12. The CDR3 region has the DNA TGTGCCAGCAGCCCAACCTACGGGACTAGCGGGGGGGGGACCTACAATGAGCAGTTCTTC. Translation: CASSPTYGTSGGGTYNEQFF.

CDR3 protein: CAISEWGRGGTDTQYF. Written as DNA, the CDR3 is TGTGCCATCAGTGAGTGGGGGCGGGGGGGAACAGATACGCAGTATTTT. V is TRBV10-3 and J is TRBJ2-3; 9 bases agree with TRBD2. The CDR3 spans 16 residues. Looked up from germline, CDR1 is ENHRY and CDR2 is SYGVKD. J was trimmed by 3 bases and V by 1 base; bases with no gene match: 5.

The CDR3 spells CASSLWTGSMQQYF. The CDR3, as DNA: TGTGCCAGCAGCTTGTGGACAGGTAGCATGCAGCAGTACTTC. The V gene is TRBV5-4, the J gene TRBJ2-7; 7 bases align to TRBD1. The CDR3 runs to 14 residues. J gave up 8 bases and V 1 base, and 9 bases lay outside the gene matches. Germline V gene sequence: CDR1 SGHNT, CDR2 YYREEE (reference sequence).